The clone carrying this T cell receptor (beta chain) has ten or more counts. Germline-derived CDR1 and CDR2 are SNHLY and FYNNEI. V lost 7 bases and J 8 bases, leaving 18 bases between the germline ends. This CDR3 comprises 14 residues. Then a second PCR, running about 6 to 11 cycles, was carried out with a sample-barcoded 5' primer and a J-beta primer mix. TCRdb analysed the 5' RACE reads with MiXCR anew, one entry per CDR3 protein. The sample contains roughly 1,700,000 distinct CDR3 sequences, 28% of which appear only once. The sample originates from a study of blood T cells in healthy people across ages.

The rearrangement links TRBV2 to TRBJ2-1; D may be TRBD2 (7 bases). Material for sequencing was blood. This sequence was found in a young woman in good health. The CDR3 region is CASKTGGLLYEQFF. The CDR3, as DNA: TGTGCCAGCAAGACGGGGGGCCTTTTATATGAGCAGTTCTTC.